Sequencing of this T cell receptor beta chain was carried out in a study of shared clonotypes between healthy human individuals. As for the study in general: The donor group consisted of a couple of women and a few men, aged 18 to 49. Broader study findings: A reduction in generation probabilities was seen for non-shared clonotypes relative to those shared by all four donors.

Germline CDR1 reads MNHEY; CDR2 reads SMNVEV (reference sequence). This CDR3 region has 12 residues. Original processing notes: Filtering of immunoSEQ junctional sequences could not match full-length read filtering. Profiled with immunoSEQ multiplex PCR; TCRdb holds only in-frame clones, not every one. V, J and clone size reflect that table, while D and trimming were determined from the DNA. In the table there are roughly 650,000 clones, about 95% of which are singletons. Concerning this clone itself: Its specificity is not known.

Terminally differentiated effector memory CD45RA+ cells were left out of the naive CD8 fraction, which was CD45RO-negative and positively selected for CCR7. Donors had no recently reported acute infections or vaccinations and were HIV-negative. V is TRBV27 and J is TRBJ2-5, with no clear D. The last part of the DNA fits TRBJ2-7 better; the J call may be wrong. The receptor comes from a woman aged 25 to 39 in good health. What was sequenced was naive CD8+ T cells sorted from blood. CDR3 sequence: CASSSFSYEQYF. As DNA, the CDR3 is TGTGCCAGCAGTTCCTTCTCCTACGAGCAGTACTTC.